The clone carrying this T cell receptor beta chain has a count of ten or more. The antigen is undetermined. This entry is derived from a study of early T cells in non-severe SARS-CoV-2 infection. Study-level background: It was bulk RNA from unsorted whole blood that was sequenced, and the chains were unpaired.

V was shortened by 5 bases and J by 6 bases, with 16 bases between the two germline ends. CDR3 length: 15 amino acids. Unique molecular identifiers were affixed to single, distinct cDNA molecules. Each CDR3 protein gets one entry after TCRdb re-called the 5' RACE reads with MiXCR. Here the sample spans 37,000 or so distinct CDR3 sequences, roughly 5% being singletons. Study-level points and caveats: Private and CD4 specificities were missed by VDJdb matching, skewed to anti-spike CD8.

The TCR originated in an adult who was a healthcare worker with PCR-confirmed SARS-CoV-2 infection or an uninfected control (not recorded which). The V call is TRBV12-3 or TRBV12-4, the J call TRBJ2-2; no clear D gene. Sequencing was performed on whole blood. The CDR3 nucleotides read TGTGCCAGCAGTCCCCCTGAGCGAAGAGCCGGGGAGCTGTTTTTT. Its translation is CASSPPERRAGELFF.